Listed below are T cell receptor beta chains from one sample, sequenced in a study of identical twins. Via MiXCR, TCRdb re-called the 5' RACE reads, giving one row per CDR3 protein. The data hold some 230,000 distinct CDR3 sequences, with 5% to 7% observed a single time. These data are also associated with another study on T cells expressing NK-cell markers.

Specimen: CD8+ T cells sorted from blood. The source of these receptors is a woman between 18 and 30 years old in good health. CDR3s include the opening cysteine and the closing phenylalanine or tryptophan. The D gene is left open where the match is weak. Not all rows give a size; the values are once, few, many and, for expanded clones, a class.

many	TRBJ1-1	TRBV10-3	.	CAIREEKDKLVAFF	TGTGCCATCAGGGAAGAAAAGGACAAGCTGGTGGCTTTCTTT
.	TRBJ2-7	TRBV27	.	CASSKGFDEQYF	TGTGCCAGCAGTAAGGGCTTCGACGAGCAGTACTTC
.	TRBJ2-1	TRBV3-1	.	CASSQGRDENYNEQFF	TGTGCCAGCAGCCAAGGCAGGGACGAAAACTACAATGAGCAGTTCTTC
few	TRBJ2-5	TRBV4-1	.	CASSQVLAWETQYF	TGCGCCAGCAGCCAAGTACTAGCCTGGGAGACCCAGTACTTC
many	TRBJ2-1	TRBV6-2/TRBV6-3	.	CASSWTYPSSYNEQFF	TGTGCCAGCAGTTGGACGTACCCCAGCTCCTACAATGAGCAGTTCTTC
few	TRBJ2-1	TRBV12-3/TRBV12-4	.	CASGQWGEQFF	TGTGCCAGCGGCCAATGGGGGGAGCAGTTCTTC
many	TRBJ1-1	TRBV27	.	CASRNSPSEGWNTEAFF	TGTGCCAGCAGAAATTCCCCGAGTGAGGGGTGGAACACTGAAGCTTTCTTT
few	TRBJ2-3	TRBV6-5	TRBD1	CASSYSPGQGFGDTQYF	TGTGCCAGCAGTTACTCCCCGGGACAGGGGTTTGGAGATACGCAGTATTTT
.	TRBJ1-2	TRBV7-9	.	CASSFIHYGYTF	TGTGCCAGCAGCTTTATCCACTATGGCTACACCTTC
few	TRBJ2-7	TRBV6-2/TRBV6-3	.	CASSYPGLYTEQYF	TGTGCCAGCAGTTACCCGGGACTTTACACCGAGCAGTACTTC
.	TRBJ2-7	TRBV27	.	CASSLRDNSYEQYF	TGTGCCAGCAGTCTCCGGGACAACTCCTACGAGCAGTACTTC
.	TRBJ2-7	TRBV7-9	.	CASSLPGMDEQYF	TGTGCCAGCAGCTTACCGGGGATGGACGAGCAGTACTTC
many	TRBJ1-5	TRBV29-1	.	CSVEDGYSNQPQHF	TGCAGCGTTGAGGACGGGTATAGCAATCAGCCCCAGCATTTT
once	TRBJ2-1	TRBV3-1	TRBD1	CATSEPGGPSSYNEQFF	TGTGCCACCAGCGAACCAGGGGGCCCCAGCTCCTACAATGAGCAGTTCTTC
many	TRBJ1-3	TRBV6-2/TRBV6-3	.	CASSWGSTGNTIYF	TGTGCCAGCAGTTGGGGATCCACCGGAAACACCATATATTTT
.	TRBJ2-1	TRBV9	TRBD2	CASSVGRGGPNEQFF	TGTGCCAGCAGCGTAGGGCGGGGGGGCCCGAATGAGCAGTTCTTC
many	TRBJ2-1	TRBV6-2/TRBV6-3	.	CASSYFNEQFF	TGTGCCAGCAGTTACTTCAATGAGCAGTTCTTC
.	TRBJ1-5	TRBV28	.	CASNDQPQHF	TGTGCCAGCAACGATCAGCCCCAGCATTTT
many	TRBJ1-6	TRBV12-3/TRBV12-4	.	CASSRGTTGSSFGTLHF	TGTGCCAGCAGTAGGGGCACGACCGGGAGCTCCTTTGGAACCCTCCACTTT
.	TRBJ1-4	TRBV9	TRBD1	CASSQTGTGDEKLFF	TGTGCCAGCAGCCAGACCGGGACAGGGGATGAAAAACTGTTTTTT
many	TRBJ2-1	TRBV11-2	TRBD2	CASSRFTSGANNEQFF	TGTGCCAGCAGCCGCTTTACTAGCGGGGCCAACAATGAGCAGTTCTTC
.	TRBJ2-1	TRBV6-2/TRBV6-3	.	CASTLGGNEQFF	TGTGCCAGCACCCTGGGGGGAAATGAGCAGTTCTTC
few	TRBJ1-1	TRBV27	TRBD1	CASSRQGTEAFF	TGTGCCAGCAGCAGACAGGGCACTGAAGCTTTCTTT
many	TRBJ2-1	TRBV20-1	.	CSARLKNLRNEQFF	TGCAGTGCTAGACTGAAGAATTTAAGGAATGAGCAGTTCTTC
many	TRBJ2-7	TRBV13	.	CASSSAGTEAYEQYF	TGTGCCAGCAGCTCAGCCGGGACGGAGGCCTACGAGCAGTACTTC
.	TRBJ1-5	TRBV6-1	.	CASNRGGGSNQPQHF	TGTGCCAGCAACAGAGGGGGGGGAAGCAATCAGCCCCAGCATTTT
.	TRBJ2-2	TRBV15	TRBD1	CATSDRDRVTGELFF	TGTGCCACCTCCGATCGGGACAGGGTTACCGGGGAGCTGTTTTTT
.	TRBJ2-7	TRBV7-9	.	CASTPVDRNYEQYF	TGTGCCAGCACCCCAGTGGACAGAAACTACGAGCAGTACTTC
few	TRBJ1-4	TRBV5-8	.	CASSFDGGTEKLFF	TGTGCCAGCAGCTTCGACGGTGGCACCGAAAAACTGTTTTTT
.	TRBJ2-5	TRBV11-2	.	CASSPAQGWETQYF	TGTGCCAGCAGCCCCGCACAGGGATGGGAGACCCAGTACTTC
.	TRBJ2-3	TRBV30	TRBD2	CARAVAGTADTQYF	TGTGCCCGCGCGGTAGCGGGAACGGCAGATACGCAGTATTTT
many	TRBJ2-1	TRBV7-9	.	CASSLPGRTTYNEQFF	TGTGCCAGCAGCCTCCCGGGGAGAACCACCTACAATGAGCAGTTCTTC
many	TRBJ2-7	TRBV14	.	CASSQDGEVKLF	TGTGCCAGCAGCCAAGATGGGGAGGTCAAGCTTTTC
few	TRBJ2-1	TRBV24-1	.	CATPLLVGDVGDYNEQFF	TGTGCCACACCGTTATTAGTAGGGGATGTTGGGGACTACAATGAGCAGTTCTTC
many	TRBJ2-3	TRBV6-5	TRBD2	CASSSSGDRTDTQYF	TGTGCCAGCAGTTCTAGCGGGGACCGCACAGATACGCAGTATTTT
.	TRBJ2-5	TRBV9	TRBD2	CASSNLAGGPQETQYF	TGTGCCAGCAGCAATCTAGCGGGAGGGCCCCAAGAGACCCAGTACTTC
.	TRBJ1-1	TRBV2	.	CASSGEVGTEAFF	TGTGCCAGCAGTGGTGAGGTTGGCACTGAAGCTTTCTTT
few	TRBJ2-1	TRBV5-1	.	CASSMDGNEQFF	TGCGCCAGCAGTATGGACGGCAATGAGCAGTTCTTC
few	TRBJ2-3	TRBV7-8	.	CASSWGRGKVDTQYF	TGTGCCAGCAGCTGGGGCAGGGGAAAGGTAGATACGCAGTATTTT
.	TRBJ2-2	TRBV5-1	TRBD1	CASSSGQGITGELFF	TGCGCCAGCAGCTCCGGACAGGGAATCACCGGGGAGCTGTTTTTT
.	TRBJ2-7	TRBV9	TRBD1	CASSDPSSQGKGINEQYF	TGTGCCAGCAGCGATCCATCTTCACAGGGGAAGGGTATCAACGAGCAGTACTTC
many	TRBJ1-1	TRBV5-1	.	CASSLDREGTEAFF	TGCGCCAGCAGCTTGGACAGGGAAGGCACTGAAGCTTTCTTT
.	TRBJ1-6	TRBV25-1	.	CASSEGFSPLHF	TGTGCCAGCAGTGAAGGGTTTTCACCCCTCCACTTT
many	TRBJ1-1	TRBV3-1	TRBD1	CASSRTGRGTEAFF	TGTGCCAGCAGCCGGACAGGGCGTGGCACTGAAGCTTTCTTT